One and the same sample provided the 26 T cell receptor beta chains below, sequenced in a study of T cell responses to AZD1222 COVID-19 vaccine. Only in-frame clones appear in the TCRdb table, and some are missing; sequencing was by immunoSEQ multiplex PCR. The repertoire includes about 270,000 clones, 94% of them detected once, and around 0.5% sits in the top ten. Sequences were derived from peripheral blood, sampled 28 days after the second AZD1222 dose. These receptors were obtained from an adult who received the AZD1222 COVID-19 vaccine.

The chain links TRBV5-1 to TRBJ2-6; 7 bases are shared with TRBD2. In germline, CDR1 is SGHRS, CDR2 YFSETQ. There are 19 residues in the CDR3. V was clipped by 4 bases and J by 0 bases; unmatched bases: 13. DNA for the CDR3: TGCGCCAGCAGCAGATCGGGGCCTAGCGGTCCCTCTGGGGCCAACGTCCTGACTTTC. Amino acids: CASSRSGPSGPSGANVLTF.

The rearrangement joins TRBV7-8 to TRBJ2-7; 12 nucleotides line up with TRBD2. This CDR3 contains 15 residues. The germline V gene has CDR1 SGHVS and CDR2 FQNEAQ. V lost 5 bases to trimming and J lost 6 bases; unmatched junction nucleotides: 8. The CDR3 here is CASSRPSGRAGEQYF. The CDR3 bases are TGTGCCAGCAGCCGTCCTAGCGGGAGGGCGGGCGAGCAGTACTTC.

The rearrangement links TRBV3-1 (or the pseudogene TRBV3-2) to TRBJ2-1; TRBD1 aligns across 11 bases. V lost 5 bases and J lost 8; bases outside the gene matches: 8. Germline-derived CDR1 and CDR2 are LGHDT and YNNKEL (reference sequence). This CDR3 contains 15 residues. The CDR3 sequence is CASSARTGGMDEQFF. The CDR3 DNA follows: TGTGCCAGCAGCGCCCGGACAGGGGGCATGGATGAGCAGTTCTTC.

The V call is TRBV28, the J call TRBJ2-7; D unclear. The V gene lost 5 bases and the J gene lost 7 bases, with 21 bases spanning the gap. Per germline, CDR1 MDHEN and CDR2 SYDVKM. CDR3 length: 15 residues. CDR3 coding DNA: TGTGCCAGCAGTCCACCGGGCCGCCAGGTCAAAGAGCAGTACTTC. Translated: CASSPPGRQVKEQYF.

In this sample, this clone turned up a few times. This sequence joins TRBV10-2 and TRBJ2-2; D perhaps matches TRBD2 (5 bases). Germline-derived CDR1 and CDR2 are WSHSY and SAAADI. CDR3 length equals 14 residues. Trimming pared 5 bases from V and 6 bases from J, leaving 13 bases between. The CDR3 protein is CASSRASSAGELFF. CDR3 bases: TGCGCCAGCAGTCGCGCTAGCTCCGCCGGGGAGCTGTTTTTT.

This sequence joins TRBV7-9 and TRBJ1-1; D ambiguous. The CDR3 is 12 residues long. Germline loops: CDR1 SEHNR, CDR2 FQNEAQ (reference sequence). The germline V and J ends were trimmed by 5 bases and 1 base, with 5 bases remaining between them. The CDR3 loop reads CASSTQNTEAFF. Here the CDR3 DNA reads TGTGCCAGCAGCACACAGAACACTGAAGCTTTCTTT. Supplemented by reference TRBV7-9 and TRBJ1-1, the full variable domain reads DTGVSQNPRHKITKRGQNVTFRCDPISEHNRLYWYRQTLGQGPEFLTYFQNEAQLEKSRLLSDRFSAERPKGSFSTLEIQRTEQGDSAMYLCASSTQNTEAFFGQGTRLTVV.

The chain joins TRBV28 to TRBJ2-7; D remains unclear. V dropped 2 bases and J dropped 3 bases, with 8 bases sitting between them. CDR1 MDHEN and CDR2 SYDVKM come from the germline V gene. The CDR3 sequence is 13 residues long. The CDR3: CASSLNLGYEQYF. In nucleotides, the CDR3 is TGTGCCAGCAGTTTAAATCTAGGCTACGAGCAGTACTTC.

This clone was observed once. This chain connects TRBV11-2 to TRBJ1-1; D is possibly TRBD1 (5 bases). CDR3 length: 15 amino acids. With 5 bases removed from V and 4 bases from J, the gap between germline ends came to 17 bases. Germline loops: CDR1 SGHAT, CDR2 FQNNGV. In nucleotides, the CDR3 is TGTGCCAGCAGCCCCCGGTGGGGGGATTTCACTGAAGCTTTCTTT. Translated, it gives CASSPRWGDFTEAFF.

The rearrangement links TRBV5-1 to TRBJ1-1; D gene ambiguous. This CDR3 is built from 14 residues. Trimming cost V 0 bases and J 1 base, with 7 bases left between them. Germline CDR1 is SGHRS and CDR2 is YFSETQ. As DNA, the CDR3 is TGCGCCAGCAGCTTGGGGGCCGGGAACACTGAAGCTTTCTTT. Protein sequence: CASSLGAGNTEAFF. The whole variable domain, filled in from reference TRBV5-1 and TRBJ1-1, reads KAGVTQTPRYLIKTRGQQVTLSCSPISGHRSVSWYQQTPGQGLQFLFEYFSETQRNKGNFPGRFSGRQFSNSRSEMNVSTLELGDSALYLCASSLGAGNTEAFFGQGTRLTVV.

The genes are TRBV18 and TRBJ1-4; TRBD1 aligns across 9 bases. Per the germline V gene, CDR1 is KGHSH and CDR2 is LQKENI. V was clipped by 3 bases and J by 8 bases; unmatched bases: 7. The CDR3 loop spans 15 amino acids. The CDR3 is CASSPPGTGSEKLFF. DNA of the CDR3: TGTGCCAGCTCACCCCCCGGGACAGGGTCGGAAAAACTGTTTTTT. Full variable domain (remainder filled in from reference TRBV18 and TRBJ1-4): NAGVMQNPRHLVRRRGQEARLRCSPMKGHSHVYWYRQLPEEGLKFMVYLQKENIIDESGMPKERFSAEFPKEGPSILRIQQVVRGDSAAYFCASSPPGTGSEKLFFGSGTQLSVL.

This chain connects TRBV7-2 to TRBJ2-6; no clear D. The CDR3 runs 15 residues. V dropped 4 bases and J dropped 0 bases, with 7 bases sitting between them. The V gene's germline CDR1 is SGHTA and CDR2 FQGNSA. CDR3 protein: CASSYQPSGANVLTF. Here the CDR3 DNA reads TGTGCCAGCAGCTACCAGCCCTCTGGGGCCAACGTCCTGACTTTC.

The chain couples TRBV28 to TRBJ2-3, with 7 bases that match TRBD1. This CDR3 spans 14 amino acids. The junction had 4 bases not matched to a gene; V was cut back by 5 bases and J by 2 bases. Germline V CDR1 and CDR2: MDHEN, SYDVKM. The CDR3 DNA is TGTGCCAGCAGTCCGACAGGGACCACAGATACGCAGTATTTT. Translation gives CASSPTGTTDTQYF.

This chain links TRBV4-1 with TRBJ1-2; 8 bases agree with TRBD1. The CDR3 runs 16 residues. Per the germline V gene, CDR1 is MGHRA and CDR2 is YSYEKL. The ends lost 2 bases at V and 2 bases at J; junction bases unmatched: 7. The CDR3 nucleotides read TGCGCCAGCAGCCAACCGAGGACAGGGCCAAACTATGGCTACACCTTC. It encodes CASSQPRTGPNYGYTF.

This clone occurred once. The chain employs TRBV5-1 and TRBJ2-5; TRBD2 matches 8 bases. This CDR3 region has 16 residues. In germline, CDR1 is SGHRS, CDR2 YFSETQ. The V gene end was trimmed by 4 bases and the J gene end by 1 base; junction bases not matched to a gene: 9. CDR3 nucleotides: TGCGCCAGCAGCCCCGGGTCTAGCGGGTCCCAAGAGACCCAGTACTTC. Translation: CASSPGSSGSQETQYF.

The gene calls are TRBV6-2 or TRBV6-3 and TRBJ2-7, with no clear D. The CDR3 has 13 residues. Per germline, CDR1 MNHEY and CDR2 SVGEGT. V shed 5 bases and J shed 4 bases, with 12 bases lying between them. CDR3 region: CASSIPSRYEQYF. The CDR3 DNA reads as TGTGCCAGCAGTATCCCCTCAAGGTACGAGCAGTACTTC.

The chain has TRBV9 and TRBJ1-1, with D unresolved. CDR1 and CDR2 from the germline V gene are SGDLS and YYNGEE. This CDR3 has 13 residues. Trimming took 3 bases from V and 2 from J, leaving 8 bases between them. CDR3 DNA: TGTGCCAGCAGCGCTACTCCTAACACTGAAGCTTTCTTT. Translated, it gives CASSATPNTEAFF.

The chain links TRBV20-1 to TRBJ2-7, with D perhaps matching TRBD2 (6 bases). Trimming removed 3 bases at V and 7 bases at J, with 13 bases between. This CDR3 comprises 12 residues. Germline V gene sequence: CDR1 DFQATT, CDR2 SNEGSKA (reference sequence). The CDR3 coding sequence is TGCAGTGCTAGTTATCGACGGGGGGAGCAGTACTTC. Translation: CSASYRRGEQYF.

The chain recombines TRBV4-1 with TRBJ2-5, with TRBD2 matching over 7 bases. Trimming took 1 base from V and 2 from J; bases not matched to a gene: 4. The CDR3 extends over 15 amino acids. CDR1 and CDR2 (germline): MGHRA, YSYEKL. The CDR3 DNA is TGCGCCAGCAGCCAAGCCCCTAGCGGACAAGAGACCCAGTACTTC. Its translation: CASSQAPSGQETQYF.

The rearrangement links TRBV9 to TRBJ2-1; 7 nucleotides match TRBD2. CDR1 is SGDLS, CDR2 YYNGEE, per germline. This CDR3 has 15 amino acids. V lost 0 bases to trimming and J lost 5 bases; unmatched junction nucleotides: 5. The CDR3 region has the DNA TGTGCCAGCAGCGTAGCTGGCCTAGCGGACAATGAGCAGTTCTTC. Its translation: CASSVAGLADNEQFF.

V and J are TRBV5-1 and TRBJ2-7, with D possibly matching TRBD1 (5 bases). V lost 0 bases to trimming and J lost 5 bases, with 12 bases between them. The germline V gene has CDR1 SGHRS and CDR2 YFSETQ. CDR3 length equals 14 residues. CDR3 in amino acids: CASSLGQSSDEQYF. The CDR3 DNA is TGCGCCAGCAGCTTGGGACAGTCCTCGGACGAGCAGTACTTC.

This chain joins TRBV19 and TRBJ1-3; D unresolved. Trimming took 6 bases from V and 0 from J, leaving 15 bases between them. CDR3 length: 16 residues. Germline V gene data show CDR1 as LNHDA and CDR2 as SQIVND (reference sequence). CDR3 coding DNA: TGTGCCAGTAGCCCTGAGGGCCGGAGCTCTGGAAACACCATATATTTT. Its protein product is CASSPEGRSSGNTIYF.

About this clone itself: At the DNA level, this CDR3 is encoded by other sequences in the same sample as well. The chain carries TRBV18 and TRBJ1-3, with no clear D. Germline loops: CDR1 KGHSH, CDR2 LQKENI. The CDR3 is 13 residues long. V was clipped by 2 bases and J by 4 bases, with 6 bases between them. CDR3 coding DNA: TGTGCCAGCTCACCAGGGTCAGGAAACACCATATATTTT. Protein: CASSPGSGNTIYF. Variable domain in full (rest from reference TRBV18 and TRBJ1-3): NAGVMQNPRHLVRRRGQEARLRCSPMKGHSHVYWYRQLPEEGLKFMVYLQKENIIDESGMPKERFSAEFPKEGPSILRIQQVVRGDSAAYFCASSPGSGNTIYFGEGSWLTVV.

This chain connects TRBV28 to TRBJ2-7; 10 positions match TRBD1. Germline V CDR1 and CDR2: MDHEN, SYDVKM. This CDR3 has 14 residues. Unmatched junction bases numbered 4, after V lost 2 bases and J lost 6 bases. The CDR3 loop is CASSLAGTGAEQYF. As DNA, the CDR3 is TGTGCCAGCAGTTTAGCCGGGACAGGGGCCGAGCAGTACTTC.

The V and J genes are TRBV4-1 and TRBJ2-2; D call uncertain. V was shortened by 1 base and J by 0 bases, with 9 bases between the two germline ends. The CDR3 is 16 residues long. The germline V gene encodes CDR1 MGHRA and CDR2 YSYEKL. This chain's CDR3 is CASSQGPGTNTGELFF. The CDR3, as DNA: TGCGCCAGCAGCCAAGGTCCAGGTACGAACACCGGGGAGCTGTTTTTT.

V gene TRBV6-5 combines with J gene TRBJ1-4; TRBD1 aligns across 11 bases. CDR1 is MNHEY and CDR2 is SVGAGI in the germline V gene. The CDR3 length is 15 residues. V trimming: 5 bases; J trimming: 12 bases; junction bases outside the gene matches: 11. The chain's CDR3 is CASSRLSGTGGELFF. The DNA for the CDR3 is TGTGCCAGCAGTCGGCTTTCCGGGACAGGGGGTGAACTGTTTTTT.

This chain connects TRBV2 to TRBJ2-2; 10 bases align to TRBD1. The junction had 3 bases not matched to a gene; V was cut back by 5 bases and J by 0 bases. Per the germline V gene, CDR1 is SNHLY and CDR2 is FYNNEI. This CDR3 is 16 amino acids long. Here the CDR3 DNA reads TGTGCCAGCAGTTGGGGACAGGGGCCGAACACCGGGGAGCTGTTTTTT. Residues: CASSWGQGPNTGELFF. Complete variable domain (other parts from reference TRBV2 and TRBJ2-2): EPEVTQTPSHQVTQMGQEVILRCVPISNHLYFYWYRQILGQKVEFLVSFYNNEISEKSEIFDDQFSVERPDGSNFTLKIRSTKLEDSAMYFCASSWGQGPNTGELFFGEGSRLTVL.